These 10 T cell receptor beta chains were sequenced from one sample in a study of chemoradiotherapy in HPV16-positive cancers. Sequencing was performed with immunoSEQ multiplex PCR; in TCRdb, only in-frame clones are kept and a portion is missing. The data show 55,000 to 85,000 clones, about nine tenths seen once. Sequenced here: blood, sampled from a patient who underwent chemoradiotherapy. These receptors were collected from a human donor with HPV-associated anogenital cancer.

The CDR3 protein is CASSRDRGSGTQYF. CDR3 nucleotide sequence: TGTGCCAGCAGCCGAGACAGGGGGTCGGGGACCCAGTACTTC. The chain uses TRBV7-2 and TRBJ2-5; 9 bases match TRBD1. The CDR3 contains 14 residues. V dropped 5 bases and J dropped 7; count of bases not matched to a gene: 8. Per the germline V gene, CDR1 is SGHTA and CDR2 is FQGNSA. The complete variable domain, with remaining parts taken from reference TRBV7-2 and TRBJ2-5, reads GAGVSQSPSNKVTEKGKDVELRCDPISGHTALYWYRQSLGQGLEFLIYFQGNSAPDKSGLPSDRFSAERTGGSVSTLTIQRTQQEDSAVYLCASSRDRGSGTQYFGPGTRLLVL.

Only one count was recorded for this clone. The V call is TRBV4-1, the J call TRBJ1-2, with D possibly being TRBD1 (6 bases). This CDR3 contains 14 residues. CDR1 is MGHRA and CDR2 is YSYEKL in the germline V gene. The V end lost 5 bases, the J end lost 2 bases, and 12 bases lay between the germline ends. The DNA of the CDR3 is TGCGCCAGCAGCATGGACAGAGTCAACTATGGCTACACCTTC. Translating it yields CASSMDRVNYGYTF.

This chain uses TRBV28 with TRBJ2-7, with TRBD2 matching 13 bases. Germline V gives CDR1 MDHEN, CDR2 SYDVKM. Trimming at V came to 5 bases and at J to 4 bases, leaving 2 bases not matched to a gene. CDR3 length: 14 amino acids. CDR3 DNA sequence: TGTGCCAGCAGTATGGGACTAGCGGGGTACGAGCAGTACTTC. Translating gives CASSMGLAGYEQYF.

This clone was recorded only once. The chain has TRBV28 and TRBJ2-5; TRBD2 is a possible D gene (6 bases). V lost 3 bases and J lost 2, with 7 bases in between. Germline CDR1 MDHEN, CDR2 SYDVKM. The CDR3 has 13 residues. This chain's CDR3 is CASSFGGQETQYF. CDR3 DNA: TGTGCCAGCAGTTTTGGGGGGCAAGAGACCCAGTACTTC. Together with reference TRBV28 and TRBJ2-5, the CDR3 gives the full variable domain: DVKVTQSSRYLVKRTGEKVFLECVQDMDHENMFWYRQDPGLGLRLIYFSYDVKMKEKGDIPEGYSVSREKKERFSLILESASTNQTSMYLCASSFGGQETQYFGPGTRLLVL.

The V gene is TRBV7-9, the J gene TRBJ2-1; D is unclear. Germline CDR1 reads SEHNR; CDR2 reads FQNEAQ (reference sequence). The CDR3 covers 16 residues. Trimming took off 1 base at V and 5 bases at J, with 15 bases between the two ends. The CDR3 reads CASSLVAPPADNEQFF. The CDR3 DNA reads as TGTGCCAGCAGCTTAGTAGCCCCTCCGGCCGACAATGAGCAGTTCTTC.

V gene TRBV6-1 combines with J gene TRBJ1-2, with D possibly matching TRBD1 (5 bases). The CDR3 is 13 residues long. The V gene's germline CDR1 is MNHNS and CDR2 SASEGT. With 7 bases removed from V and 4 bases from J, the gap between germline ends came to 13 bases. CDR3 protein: CASTPGTVYGYTF. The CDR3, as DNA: TGTGCCAGCACCCCCGGGACGGTCTATGGCTACACCTTC.

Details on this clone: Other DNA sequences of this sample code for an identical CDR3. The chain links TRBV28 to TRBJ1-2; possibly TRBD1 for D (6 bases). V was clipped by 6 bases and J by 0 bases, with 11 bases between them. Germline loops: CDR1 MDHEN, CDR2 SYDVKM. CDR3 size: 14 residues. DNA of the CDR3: TGTGCCAGCAGGCTACAGGGCTCTAACTATGGCTACACCTTC. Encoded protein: CASRLQGSNYGYTF.

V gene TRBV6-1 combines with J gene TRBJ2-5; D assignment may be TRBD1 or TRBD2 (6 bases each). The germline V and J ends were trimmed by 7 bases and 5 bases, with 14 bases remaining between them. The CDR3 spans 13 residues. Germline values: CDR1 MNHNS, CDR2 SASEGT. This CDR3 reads CASNIQGRETQYF. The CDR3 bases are TGTGCCAGCAATATTCAGGGGAGGGAGACCCAGTACTTC.

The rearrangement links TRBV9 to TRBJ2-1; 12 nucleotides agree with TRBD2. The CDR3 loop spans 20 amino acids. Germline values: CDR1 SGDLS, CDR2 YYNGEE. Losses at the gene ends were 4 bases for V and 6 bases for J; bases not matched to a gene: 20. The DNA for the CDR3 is TGTGCCAGCAGCCAAGCCGGACTAGCGGGAAAAGACCATTACGGCAATGAGCAGTTCTTC. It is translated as CASSQAGLAGKDHYGNEQFF.

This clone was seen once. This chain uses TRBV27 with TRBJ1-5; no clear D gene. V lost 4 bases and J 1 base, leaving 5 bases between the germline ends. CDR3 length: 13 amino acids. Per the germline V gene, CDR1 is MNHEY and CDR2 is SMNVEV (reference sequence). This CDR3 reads CASSWSSNQPQHF. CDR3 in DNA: TGTGCCAGCAGTTGGTCGAGCAATCAGCCCCAGCATTTT.